Shown below are 17 T cell receptor beta chains from a single sample sequenced in a study of cytomegalovirus exposure and HLA in healthy donors (dated by TCRdb to the late 2010s). The library was produced with the immunoSEQ multiplex PCR assay. The multiplex PCR relied on a mix of 60 forward primers for TCR Vbeta segments and 13 reverse primers for TCR Jbeta segments. In TCRdb, the immuneACCESS table is reduced to in-frame sequences with V and J assigned. These tables do not hold every clone; where another copy was compared, an unresolved V gene accounts for under half, and the others remain unexplained. This sample is represented by 150,000 or so clones; nearly 80% of them were singletons. The ten largest clones capture over 0.6% of the sample. Sample: PBMCs. These receptors all come from a male donor in good health and CMV-seronegative.

The chain carries TRBV18 and TRBJ1-2; no reliable D call. The CDR3 consists of 14 residues. Between the trimmed V and J ends, which lost 2 bases and 5 bases, there was a span of 12 bases. Germline CDR1 and CDR2: KGHSH and LQKENI. CDR3 in DNA: TGTGCCAGCTCACCAATACCCACGGGGTATGGCTACACCTTC. As protein: CASSPIPTGYGYTF.

This clone showed up just a few times. The V and J genes are TRBV9 and TRBJ2-1, with 9 bases that match TRBD2. Trimming at V came to 0 bases and at J to 5 bases, leaving 3 bases not matched to a gene. Per germline, CDR1 SGDLS and CDR2 YYNGEE. This CDR3 contains 15 residues. The CDR3 DNA reads as TGTGCCAGCAGCGTAGGGGGACTAGCAAACAATGAGCAGTTCTTC. Its protein product is CASSVGGLANNEQFF.

CDR3 nucleotides: TGTGCCAGCAGCAACCTCCGGGGGGGGACCGGGGAGCTGTTTTTT. This encodes CASSNLRGGTGELFF. V is TRBV9 and J is TRBJ2-2; 8 positions match TRBD2. This CDR3 is 15 amino acids long. The V and J ends lost 4 bases and 5 bases, in that order; junction bases with no gene match: 7. Germline V gene data show CDR1 as SGDLS and CDR2 as YYNGEE.

This rearrangement joins TRBV27 to TRBJ1-5; D may be TRBD1 (6 bases). V gave up 2 bases and J gave up 2 bases, with 10 bases separating them. CDR1 MNHEY and CDR2 SMNVEV come from the germline V gene (reference sequence). This CDR3 is built from 15 residues. CDR3 protein: CASSLISGGNQPQHF. Here the CDR3 DNA reads TGTGCCAGCAGTTTAATTTCAGGGGGCAATCAGCCCCAGCATTTT.

This chain joins TRBV10-3 and TRBJ1-1; tentative D call: TRBD1 (5 bases). The germline V gene encodes CDR1 ENHRY and CDR2 SYGVKD. The CDR3 length is 15 residues. The ends were cut back, 8 bases at V and 2 bases at J, with 18 bases in the middle. The DNA of the CDR3 is TGTGCCATCGTGTCGACTACGGGGGGAAACACTGAAGCTTTCTTT. This gives the protein CAIVSTTGGNTEAFF.

J is TRBJ1-5 and V is TRBV7-8; D possibly corresponds to TRBD1 (5 bases). The V gene's germline CDR1 is SGHVS and CDR2 FQNEAQ. The length of the CDR3 is 14 residues. V gave up 5 bases and J gave up 5 bases, with 13 bases separating them. As DNA, the CDR3 is TGTGCCAGCAGCGCTTGGGGGGGGGATCAGCCCCAGCATTTT. It yields the protein CASSAWGGDQPQHF.

The CDR3 DNA reads as TGTGCCAGCAGCTCCTACCGGGACAGCCTTAACTATGGCTACACCTTC. Its translation is CASSSYRDSLNYGYTF. The V call is TRBV5-6, the J call TRBJ1-2, with 7 bases lining up with TRBD1. V dropped 3 bases and J dropped 1; count of bases not matched to a gene: 9. Germline V gene sequence: CDR1 SGHDT, CDR2 YYEEEE. The CDR3 covers 16 residues.

V gene TRBV2 combines with J gene TRBJ2-1, with TRBD1 matching 10 bases. Germline values: CDR1 SNHLY, CDR2 FYNNEI. Losses at the gene ends were 4 bases for V and 0 bases for J; bases not matched to a gene: 0. There are 15 residues in the CDR3. CDR3 in amino acids: CASSGQGASYNEQFF. DNA for the CDR3: TGTGCCAGCAGTGGACAGGGGGCCTCCTACAATGAGCAGTTCTTC.

The chain has TRBV5-4 and TRBJ2-3, with 13 bases identical to TRBD2. V dropped 2 bases and J dropped 2; count of bases not matched to a gene: 5. Germline CDR1 SGHNT, CDR2 YYREEE (reference sequence). The CDR3 length is 17 residues. The CDR3 reads CASSLRLAGGPTDTQYF. The CDR3 DNA reads TGTGCCAGCAGCTTACGACTAGCGGGAGGCCCCACAGATACGCAGTATTTT.

The chain couples TRBV9 to TRBJ2-1, with 7 bases that match TRBD2. This CDR3 has 16 amino acids. Germline CDR1 reads SGDLS; CDR2 reads YYNGEE. With V trimmed by 0 bases and J by 4 bases, 7 bases remained unmatched. The DNA of the CDR3 is TGTGCCAGCAGCGTAGCTGGAGCGGGGTCATACAATGAGCAGTTCTTC. Translating gives CASSVAGAGSYNEQFF.

Comments on this clone: The junction differs from germline at one of its ends, possibly a read error. The chain combines TRBV28 with TRBJ2-7; 9 nucleotides align to TRBD2. The CDR3 covers 15 residues. CDR1 and CDR2 from the germline V gene are MDHEN and SYDVKM. CDR3 nucleotide sequence: TGTGCCAGCAGTCCAGCGGGGGGCCCCTCCCACGAGCAGTACTTC. Translation: CASSPAGGPSHEQYF.

This chain connects TRBV5-4 to TRBJ2-7, with D perhaps TRBD2 (5 bases). CDR1 is SGHNT and CDR2 is YYREEE in the germline V gene (reference sequence). This CDR3 contains 13 residues. V lost 0 bases and J 6 bases, leaving 10 bases between the germline ends. The CDR3 DNA sequence: TGTGCCAGCAGCTTGGGGCAGGCGGGCGAGCAGTACTTC. Protein product: CASSLGQAGEQYF.

The genes are TRBV4-3 and TRBJ1-2; 8 positions agree with TRBD1. The V and J ends lost 1 base and 4 bases, in that order; junction bases with no gene match: 8. CDR1 and CDR2 (germline): LGHNA, YSLEER. The length of the CDR3 is 16 residues. As DNA, the CDR3 is TGCGCCAGCAGCCAAGGACGGCGGCAGGGGGCCTATGGCTACACCTTC. The encoded protein is CASSQGRRQGAYGYTF.

The chain employs TRBV30 and TRBJ2-2, with TRBD1 identical over 10 bases. The CDR3 consists of 15 residues. V was clipped by 2 bases and J by 6 bases; unmatched bases: 6. CDR1 and CDR2 from the germline V gene are GTSNPN and SVGIG (reference sequence). DNA for the CDR3: TGTGCCTGGAGTAGGACAGGGGGAATCTCCGGGGAGCTGTTTTTT. Amino acids: CAWSRTGGISGELFF.

This clone was seen a few times. This chain joins TRBV29-1 and TRBJ1-6; D ambiguous. V was clipped by 4 bases and J by 2 bases, with 6 bases between them. This CDR3 is 13 amino acids long. Germline lookup yields CDR1 SQVTM and CDR2 ANQGSEA. CDR3 residues: CSVGEAYNSPLHF. The CDR3 DNA sequence: TGCAGCGTTGGGGAGGCCTATAATTCACCCCTCCACTTT.

The CDR3 is CASSLTRGKQYF. The CDR3 DNA reads as TGTGCCAGCAGCCTAACCAGGGGGAAGCAGTACTTC. The gene calls are TRBV11-3 and TRBJ2-7; 7 nucleotides agree with TRBD1. CDR3 length equals 12 residues. V lost 5 bases, J lost 8 bases, and 6 bases stayed unmatched. The germline V gene has CDR1 SGHNT and CDR2 YENEEA.

The J gene is TRBJ2-5, the V gene TRBV18; D is unresolved. Trimming took 0 bases from V and 0 from J, leaving 8 bases between them. Looked up from germline, CDR1 is KGHSH and CDR2 is LQKENI. The CDR3 consists of 15 residues. The DNA of the CDR3 is TGTGCCAGCTCACCACCGGTAGCAGACCAAGAGACCCAGTACTTC. It translates to CASSPPVADQETQYF.